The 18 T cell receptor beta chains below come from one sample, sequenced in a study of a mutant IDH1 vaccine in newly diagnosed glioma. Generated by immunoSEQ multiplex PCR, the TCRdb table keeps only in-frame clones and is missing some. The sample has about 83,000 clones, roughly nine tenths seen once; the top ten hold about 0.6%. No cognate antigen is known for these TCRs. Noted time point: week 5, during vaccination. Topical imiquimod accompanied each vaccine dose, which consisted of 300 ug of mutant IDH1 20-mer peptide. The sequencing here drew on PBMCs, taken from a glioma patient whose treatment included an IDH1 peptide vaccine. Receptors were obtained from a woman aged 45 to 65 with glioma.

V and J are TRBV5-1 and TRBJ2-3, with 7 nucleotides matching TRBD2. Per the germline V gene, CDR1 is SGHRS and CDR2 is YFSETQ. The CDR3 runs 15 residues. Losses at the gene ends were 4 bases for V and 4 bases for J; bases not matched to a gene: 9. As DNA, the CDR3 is TGCGCCAGCAGCCTAATTGGCGGGAGTGCAGATACGCAGTATTTT. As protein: CASSLIGGSADTQYF.

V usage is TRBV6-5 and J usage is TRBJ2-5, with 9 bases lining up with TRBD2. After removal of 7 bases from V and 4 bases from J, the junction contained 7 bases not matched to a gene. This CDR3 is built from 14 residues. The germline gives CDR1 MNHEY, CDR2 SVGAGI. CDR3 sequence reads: CASTPGSGRETQYF. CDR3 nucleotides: TGTGCCAGCACCCCGGGTAGCGGGAGAGAGACCCAGTACTTC.

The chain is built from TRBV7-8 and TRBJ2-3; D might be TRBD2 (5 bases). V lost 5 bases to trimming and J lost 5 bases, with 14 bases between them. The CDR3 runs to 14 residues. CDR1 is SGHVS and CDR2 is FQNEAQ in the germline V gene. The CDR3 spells CASSPSGPGDTQYF. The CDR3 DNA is TGTGCCAGCAGCCCGAGCGGTCCGGGAGATACGCAGTATTTT.

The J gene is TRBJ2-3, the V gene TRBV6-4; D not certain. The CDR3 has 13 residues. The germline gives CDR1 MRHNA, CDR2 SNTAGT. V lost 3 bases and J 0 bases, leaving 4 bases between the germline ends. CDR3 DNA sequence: TGTGCCAGCAGTGAACGAAGCACAGATACGCAGTATTTT. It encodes CASSERSTDTQYF.

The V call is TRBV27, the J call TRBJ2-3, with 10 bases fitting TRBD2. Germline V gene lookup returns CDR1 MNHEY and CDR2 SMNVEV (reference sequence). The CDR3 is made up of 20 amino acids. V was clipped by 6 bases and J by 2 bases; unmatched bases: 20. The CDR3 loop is CASSLTGSGRLYTHTDTQYF. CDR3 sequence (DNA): TGTGCCAGCAGCCTGACCGGTAGCGGGAGGCTTTACACCCACACAGATACGCAGTATTTT.

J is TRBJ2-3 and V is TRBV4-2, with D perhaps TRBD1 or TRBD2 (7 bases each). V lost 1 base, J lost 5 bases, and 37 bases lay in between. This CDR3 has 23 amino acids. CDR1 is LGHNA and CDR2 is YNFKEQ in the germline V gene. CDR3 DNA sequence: TGTGCCAGCAGCCAAGGCCCCCTATGGACAGGTCAGAGCGGGACTCGGCTCGTAGATACGCAGTATTTT. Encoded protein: CASSQGPLWTGQSGTRLVDTQYF.

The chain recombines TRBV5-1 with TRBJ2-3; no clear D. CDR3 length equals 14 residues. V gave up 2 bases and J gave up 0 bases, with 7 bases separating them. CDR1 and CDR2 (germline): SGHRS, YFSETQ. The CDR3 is CASSFQSSTDTQYF. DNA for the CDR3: TGCGCCAGCAGCTTTCAATCTAGCACAGATACGCAGTATTTT.

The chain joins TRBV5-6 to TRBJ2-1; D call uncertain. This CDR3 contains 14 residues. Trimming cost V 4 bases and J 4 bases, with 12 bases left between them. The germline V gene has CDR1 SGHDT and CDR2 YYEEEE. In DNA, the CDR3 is TGTGCCAGCAGCCTTAGGAGCACTTACAATGAGCAGTTCTTC. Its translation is CASSLRSTYNEQFF.

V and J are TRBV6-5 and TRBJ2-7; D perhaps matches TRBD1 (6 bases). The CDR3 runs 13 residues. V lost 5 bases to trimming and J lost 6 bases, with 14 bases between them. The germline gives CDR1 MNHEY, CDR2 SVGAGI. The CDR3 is CASSTLTGLEQYF. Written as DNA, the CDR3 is TGTGCCAGCAGTACTCTTACAGGGCTCGAGCAGTACTTC.

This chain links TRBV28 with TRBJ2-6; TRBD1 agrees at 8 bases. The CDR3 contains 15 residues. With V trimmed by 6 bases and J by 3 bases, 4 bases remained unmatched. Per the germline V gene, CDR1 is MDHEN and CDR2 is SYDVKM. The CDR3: CASRIQGGGANVLTF. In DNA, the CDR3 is TGTGCCAGCAGGATACAGGGGGGTGGGGCCAACGTCCTGACTTTC.

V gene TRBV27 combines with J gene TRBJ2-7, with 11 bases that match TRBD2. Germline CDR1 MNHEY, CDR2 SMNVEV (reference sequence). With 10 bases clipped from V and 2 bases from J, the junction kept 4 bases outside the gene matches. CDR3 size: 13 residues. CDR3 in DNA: TGTGCCACTAAACTAGCGGGAGCCTACGAGCAGTACTTC. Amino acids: CATKLAGAYEQYF.

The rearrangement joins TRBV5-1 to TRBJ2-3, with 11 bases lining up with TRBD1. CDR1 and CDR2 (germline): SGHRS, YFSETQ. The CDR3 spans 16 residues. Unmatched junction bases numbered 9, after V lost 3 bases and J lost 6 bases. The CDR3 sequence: CASSWRTGGLIDTQYF. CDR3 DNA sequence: TGCGCCAGCAGCTGGCGGACAGGGGGCTTGATCGATACGCAGTATTTT.

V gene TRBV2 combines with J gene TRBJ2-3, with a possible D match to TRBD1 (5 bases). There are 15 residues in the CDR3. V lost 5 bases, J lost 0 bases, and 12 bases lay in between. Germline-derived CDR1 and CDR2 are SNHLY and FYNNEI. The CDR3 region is CASSSNGHSTDTQYF. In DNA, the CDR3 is TGTGCCAGCAGTAGTAACGGACATAGCACAGATACGCAGTATTTT.

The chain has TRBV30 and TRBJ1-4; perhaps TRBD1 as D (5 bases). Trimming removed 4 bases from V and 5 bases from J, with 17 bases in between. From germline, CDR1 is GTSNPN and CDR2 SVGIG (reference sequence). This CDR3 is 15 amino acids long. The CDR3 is CAWNDYRKLNEKLFF. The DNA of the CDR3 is TGTGCCTGGAACGACTACAGGAAATTGAATGAAAAACTGTTTTTT.

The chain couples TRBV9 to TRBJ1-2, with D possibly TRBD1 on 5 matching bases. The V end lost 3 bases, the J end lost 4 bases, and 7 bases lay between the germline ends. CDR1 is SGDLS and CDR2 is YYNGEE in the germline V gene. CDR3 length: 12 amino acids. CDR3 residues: CASSAQGYGYTF. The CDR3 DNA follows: TGTGCCAGCAGCGCCCAGGGCTATGGCTACACCTTC.

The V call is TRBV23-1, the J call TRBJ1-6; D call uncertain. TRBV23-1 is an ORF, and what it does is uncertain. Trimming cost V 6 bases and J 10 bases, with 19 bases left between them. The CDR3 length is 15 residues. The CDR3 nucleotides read TGCGCCAGCAGACACAGATACGTTCTACCCTCACCCCTCCACTTT. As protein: CASRHRYVLPSPLHF.

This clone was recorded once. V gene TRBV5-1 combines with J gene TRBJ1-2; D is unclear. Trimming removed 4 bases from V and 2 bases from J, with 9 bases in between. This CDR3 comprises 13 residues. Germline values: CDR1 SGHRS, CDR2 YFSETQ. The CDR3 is CASSGGRNYGYTF. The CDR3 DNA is TGCGCCAGCAGCGGAGGACGCAACTATGGCTACACCTTC.

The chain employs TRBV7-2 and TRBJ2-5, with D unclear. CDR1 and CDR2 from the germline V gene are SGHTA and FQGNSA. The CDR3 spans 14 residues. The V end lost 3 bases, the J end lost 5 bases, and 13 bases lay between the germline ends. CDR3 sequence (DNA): TGTGCCAGCAGCTTTTCCAGATCCTCCGAGACCCAGTACTTC. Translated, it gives CASSFSRSSETQYF.